This record concerns one T cell receptor (beta chain) sequence. A much larger clone lies a single base off, so this may be a read error. TCRdb called the PCR reads again in MiXCR, with one record for every CDR3 protein. The table records 460,000 or so distinct CDR3 sequences, about a quarter of them present only once. The source of the sample is a study of molecular identifiers for immune sequencing clone quantification. Trimming took 5 bases from V and 0 from J, leaving 14 bases between them. Germline CDR1 reads MNHEY; CDR2 reads SVGAGI. The CDR3 covers 16 residues. Sequenced: naive CD8+ T cells from blood, with Jurkat cell RNA spiked in. Subset of the sample: FACS-sorted CD8+CD4-CCR7+CD45RA+ naive T cells. J is TRBJ1-3 and V is TRBV6-5; D not resolved. This receptor was taken from a human donor in good health. Some libraries in this study had Jurkat cell RNA spiked in. In DNA, the CDR3 is TGTGCCAGCAGTCACCGAACAGTGAGCTCTGGAAACACCATATATTTT. Translating gives CASSHRTVSSGNTIYF.